This T cell receptor beta chain was captured by sequencing in a study of T cell changes during pregnancy in multiple sclerosis. Per the germline V gene, CDR1 is SGHNT and CDR2 is YYREEE (reference sequence). The CDR3 is 15 residues long. With V trimmed by 4 bases and J by 8 bases, 6 bases remained unmatched. Sequencing used immunoSEQ multiplex PCR; TCRdb keeps in-frame clones, though not all of them. The data hold some 80,000 clones, with more than 80% observed a single time. V usage is TRBV5-4 and J usage is TRBJ2-1; 13 bases agree with TRBD2. The source material was peripheral blood, sampled in the first trimester of pregnancy. This TCR derives from a female donor in good health, enrolled as a control in a pregnancy study. CDR3 sequence reads: CASSPGLAGAYEQFF. The CDR3 DNA reads as TGTGCCAGCAGCCCCGGACTAGCGGGGGCGTATGAGCAGTTCTTC.